Given below is one T cell receptor (beta chain) in context. This sample is drawn from a study of T-cell reconstitution after alpha-beta-depleted transplantation in children. Unique molecular identifiers were used to barcode this TCRbeta library. TCRdb used MiXCR to reprocess the PCR reads, holding one entry per CDR3 protein. This sample has about 72,000 distinct CDR3 sequences, with 5.5% to 7.5% found just once. In germline, CDR1 is LGHNA, CDR2 YNFKEQ. V trimming: 4 bases; J trimming: 8 bases; junction bases outside the gene matches: 9. The CDR3 has 15 amino acids. The TCR originated in a human donor who donated a stem cell graft to a child with acute lymphoblastic leukemia. Source: PBMCs from the stem cell graft donor, taken from the stem cell graft. The J gene is TRBJ1-1, the V gene TRBV4-2; TRBD1 aligns across 11 bases. Here the CDR3 DNA reads TGTGCCAGCAGCCCCAACGAGGGACAGGGGGTAGAAGCTTTCTTT. Its protein product is CASSPNEGQGVEAFF.